This T cell receptor (beta chain) came from a study of CD8 T cells in ankylosing spondylitis. Overall study findings and caveats: About 8 highly homologous variants made up a TCR beta motif that seemed to typify ankylosing spondylitis blood.

Each CDR3 protein gets one entry after TCRdb re-called the 5' RACE reads with MiXCR. There are about 400,000 distinct CDR3 sequences in the sample; about 20% occur only once, and around 16% lies in the top ten. This clonotype was recorded a few times. Its target is unknown. This CDR3 is built from 15 residues. The V gene lost 5 bases and the J gene lost 4 bases, with 16 bases spanning the gap. Per germline, CDR1 LGHDT and CDR2 YNNKEL (reference sequence). Sequencing was done on a sample of blood, either unsorted or a sorted T cell fraction (not recorded which). The receptor's source is a male donor with ankylosing spondylitis. V gene TRBV3-1 combines with J gene TRBJ2-3; perhaps TRBD2 as D (5 bases). This CDR3 is CASSFTRGSADTQYF. The DNA of the CDR3 is TGTGCCAGCAGCTTTACCCGTGGGAGCGCAGATACGCAGTATTTT.